The clone carrying this TCR beta chain has ten or more counts. The target antigen is unknown. The data belong to a study of T cell repertoires in cytomegalovirus infection. Study information: Public TCR beta signatures provided an indication of both CMV infection and a matching HLA type.

MiXCR was run by TCRdb on the reads, yielding one entry per CDR3 protein. Of more than 400,000 distinct CDR3 sequences in the sample, 26% were seen once. Per the germline V gene, CDR1 is KGHDR and CDR2 is SFDVKD. Trimming took 3 bases from V and 0 from J, leaving 8 bases between them. The CDR3 runs to 15 residues. Regarding the study as a whole: Public TCR beta family frequency separated CMV-and-HLA carriers, including in an independent cohort. The study found HLA-C-restricted CMV-specific TCR beta clonotypes dominating the ex vivo response.

Input material: PBMCs. The clonotype originates from a human donor in good health (CMV status not recorded). Some clones in this sample may be carry-over from other donors' samples. V is TRBV24-1 and J is TRBJ2-1, with no clear D. The CDR3, as DNA: TGTGCCACCAGTGATGTCACCAGCTCCTACAATGAGCAGTTCTTC. As protein: CATSDVTSSYNEQFF.